This TCR beta chain appears in the sequencing data of a study of blood T cell repertoires in COVID-19. For the study at large: Donors in the United States, Italy and Spain gave samples during acute or convalescent COVID-19. T cells, B-cell-depleted T cells, or PBMCs provided the cDNA or gDNA that served as material.

Under the authors' procedure: From reference gene primer amplification, estimates of nucleated cell counts were derived. Generated by immunoSEQ multiplex PCR, the TCRdb table keeps only in-frame clones and is missing some. D and trimming come from the DNA, and the V and J calls and clone size come from that table. The repertoire includes 100,000 to 150,000 clones, 88% of them detected once, and more than 0.9% sits in the top ten. Trimming shortened V by 5 bases and J by 7 bases, and 17 bases separated the two germline ends. CDR1 and CDR2 (germline): SEHNR, FQNEAQ (reference sequence). The CDR3 spans 14 residues.

The receptor was isolated from a woman older than 75 with acute or convalescent COVID-19. Source material: peripheral blood. V is TRBV7-9 and J is TRBJ1-1, with D possibly matching TRBD1 (5 bases). As DNA, the CDR3 is TGTGCCAGCAGCCAGGGACTTTATGGGCGTGAAGCTTTCTTT. The encoded protein is CASSQGLYGREAFF.